One sample yielded the 5 T cell receptor beta chains listed below, sequenced in a study of cytomegalovirus exposure and HLA in healthy donors. Primers included in the PCR were 60 Vbeta and 13 Jbeta primers. TCRdb keeps only in-frame clones here, not all; method: immunoSEQ multiplex PCR. The sample has nearly 95,000 clones, 60% to 80% seen once. What was sequenced was PBMCs. Receptor source: a woman aged 30 to 39 in good health and CMV-seronegative.

The chain carries TRBV19 and TRBJ1-3; maybe TRBD1 (6 bases). Looked up from germline, CDR1 is LNHDA and CDR2 is SQIVND (reference sequence). V lost 11 bases and J 3 bases, leaving 8 bases between the germline ends. The CDR3 runs 11 residues. The CDR3 reads CAGQLGNTIYF. The CDR3 DNA sequence: TGTGCCGGACAGCTTGGAAACACCATATATTTT.

This CDR3 reads CASSYGAGLRYEQYF. Written as DNA, the CDR3 is TGTGCCAGCAGTTACGGGGCAGGGCTTCGCTACGAGCAGTACTTC. The chain links TRBV6-5 to TRBJ2-5; D possibly corresponds to TRBD1 (5 bases). The DNA end is a closer match to TRBJ2-7, so the J assignment may be wrong. CDR1 and CDR2 (germline): MNHEY, SVGAGI. The CDR3 is 15 residues long.

The CDR3 coding sequence is TGCGCCAGCAGCCCAGCTAGCGGGAGATACACCGGGGAGCTGTTTTTT. It is translated as CASSPASGRYTGELFF. This chain connects TRBV4-3 to TRBJ2-2; 10 nucleotides agree with TRBD2. The germline gives CDR1 LGHNA, CDR2 YSLEER. The CDR3 is made up of 16 amino acids. Trimming cost V 4 bases and J 3 bases; bases outside gene matches: 5.

V and J are TRBV4-1 and TRBJ2-7; D may be TRBD2 (6 bases). Trimming took 2 bases from V and 4 from J, leaving 18 bases between them. Germline V gene data show CDR1 as MGHRA and CDR2 as YSYEKL. This CDR3 contains 16 residues. This chain's CDR3 is CASSQLLRERSYEQYF. As DNA, the CDR3 is TGCGCCAGCAGCCAACTTCTCCGGGAGAGGTCGTACGAGCAGTACTTC.

The rearrangement links TRBV6-6 to TRBJ2-3; no reliable D call. V was cut by 2 bases and J by 4 bases, with 7 bases left in between. The CDR3 consists of 13 residues. The germline V gene has CDR1 MNHNY and CDR2 SVGAGI (reference sequence). The DNA of the CDR3 is TGTGCCAGCAGTTACCGTCTACCAGATACGCAGTATTTT. Translating gives CASSYRLPDTQYF.